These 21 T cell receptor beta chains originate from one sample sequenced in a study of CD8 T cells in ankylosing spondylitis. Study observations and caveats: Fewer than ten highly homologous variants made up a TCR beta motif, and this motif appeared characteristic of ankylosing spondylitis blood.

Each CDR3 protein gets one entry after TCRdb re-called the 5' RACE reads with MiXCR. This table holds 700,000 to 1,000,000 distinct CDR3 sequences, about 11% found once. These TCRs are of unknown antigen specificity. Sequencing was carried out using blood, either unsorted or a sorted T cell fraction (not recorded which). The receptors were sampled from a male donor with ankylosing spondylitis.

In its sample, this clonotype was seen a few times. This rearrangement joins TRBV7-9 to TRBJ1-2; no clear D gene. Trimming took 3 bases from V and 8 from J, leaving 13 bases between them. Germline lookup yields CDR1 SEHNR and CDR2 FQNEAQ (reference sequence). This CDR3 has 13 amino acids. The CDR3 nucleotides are TGTGCCAGCAGCTTGCCGGGGAGGGAGGGCTACACCTTC. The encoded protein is CASSLPGREGYTF.

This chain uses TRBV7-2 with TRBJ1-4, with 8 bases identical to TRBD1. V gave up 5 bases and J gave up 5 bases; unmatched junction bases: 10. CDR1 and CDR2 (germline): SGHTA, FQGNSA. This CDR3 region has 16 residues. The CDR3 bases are TGTGCCAGCAGCAGGGACAGGAACGGGGTAAATGAAAAACTGTTTTTT. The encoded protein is CASSRDRNGVNEKLFF.

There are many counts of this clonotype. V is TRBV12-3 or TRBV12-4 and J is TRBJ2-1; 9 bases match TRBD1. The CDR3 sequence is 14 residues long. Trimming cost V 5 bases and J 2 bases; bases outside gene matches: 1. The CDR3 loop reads CASSRQGAYNEQFF. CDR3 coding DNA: TGTGCCAGCAGTCGACAGGGGGCCTACAATGAGCAGTTCTTC.

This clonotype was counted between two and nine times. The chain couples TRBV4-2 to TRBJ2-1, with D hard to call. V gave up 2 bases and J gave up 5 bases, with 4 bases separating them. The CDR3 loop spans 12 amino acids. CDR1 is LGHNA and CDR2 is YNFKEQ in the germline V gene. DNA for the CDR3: TGTGCCAGCAGCCAAATGAACAATGAGCAGTTCTTC. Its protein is CASSQMNNEQFF.

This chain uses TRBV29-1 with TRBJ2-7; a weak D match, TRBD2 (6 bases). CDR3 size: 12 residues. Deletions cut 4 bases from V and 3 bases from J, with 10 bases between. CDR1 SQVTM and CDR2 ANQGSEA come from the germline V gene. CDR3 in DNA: TGCAGCGTTGGGCGGGATGTCTACGAGCAGTACTTC. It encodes CSVGRDVYEQYF.

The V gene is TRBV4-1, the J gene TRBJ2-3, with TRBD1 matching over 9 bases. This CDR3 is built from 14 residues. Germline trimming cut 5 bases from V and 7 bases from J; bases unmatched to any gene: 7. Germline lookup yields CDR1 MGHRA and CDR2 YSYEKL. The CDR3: CASSSTGGINTQYF. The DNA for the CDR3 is TGCGCCAGCAGCTCGACAGGGGGAATAAATACGCAGTATTTT.

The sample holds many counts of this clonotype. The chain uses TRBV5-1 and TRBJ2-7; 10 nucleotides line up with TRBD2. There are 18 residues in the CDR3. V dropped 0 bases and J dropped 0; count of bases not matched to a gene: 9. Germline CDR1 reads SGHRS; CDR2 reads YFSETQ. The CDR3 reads CASSLGTNPSGSSYEQYF. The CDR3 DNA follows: TGCGCCAGCAGCTTGGGTACGAATCCTAGCGGGAGCTCCTACGAGCAGTACTTC.

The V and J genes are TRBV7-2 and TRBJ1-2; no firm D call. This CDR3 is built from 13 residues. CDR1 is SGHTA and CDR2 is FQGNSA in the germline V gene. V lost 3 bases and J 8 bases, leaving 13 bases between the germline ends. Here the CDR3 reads CASSFSAGGGYTF. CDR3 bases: TGTGCCAGCAGCTTCTCGGCAGGTGGCGGCTACACCTTC.

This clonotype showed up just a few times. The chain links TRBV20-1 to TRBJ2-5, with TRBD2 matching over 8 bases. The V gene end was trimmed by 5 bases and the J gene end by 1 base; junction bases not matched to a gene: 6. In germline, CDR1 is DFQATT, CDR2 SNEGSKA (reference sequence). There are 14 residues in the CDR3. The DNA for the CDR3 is TGCAGTGCTCCGACTAGCGCGATCCAAGAGACCCAGTACTTC. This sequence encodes CSAPTSAIQETQYF.

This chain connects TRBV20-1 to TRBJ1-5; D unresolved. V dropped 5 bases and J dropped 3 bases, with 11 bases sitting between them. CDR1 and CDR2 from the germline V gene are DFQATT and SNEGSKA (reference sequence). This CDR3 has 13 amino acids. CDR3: CSAQMGPNQPQHF. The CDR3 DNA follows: TGCAGTGCTCAGATGGGCCCCAATCAGCCCCAGCATTTT.

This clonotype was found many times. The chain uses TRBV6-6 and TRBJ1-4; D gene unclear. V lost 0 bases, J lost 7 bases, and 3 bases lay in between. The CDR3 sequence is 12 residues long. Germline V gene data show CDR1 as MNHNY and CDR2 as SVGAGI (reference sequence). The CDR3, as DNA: TGTGCCAGCAGTTACTCGGCTGAAAAACTGTTTTTT. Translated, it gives CASSYSAEKLFF.

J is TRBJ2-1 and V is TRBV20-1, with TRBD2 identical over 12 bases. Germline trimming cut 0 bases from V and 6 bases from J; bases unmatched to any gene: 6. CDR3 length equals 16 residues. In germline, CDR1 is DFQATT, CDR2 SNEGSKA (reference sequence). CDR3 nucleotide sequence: TGCAGTGCTAGAGACCGGACTAGCGGGAACTCCAATGAGCAGTTCTTC. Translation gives CSARDRTSGNSNEQFF.

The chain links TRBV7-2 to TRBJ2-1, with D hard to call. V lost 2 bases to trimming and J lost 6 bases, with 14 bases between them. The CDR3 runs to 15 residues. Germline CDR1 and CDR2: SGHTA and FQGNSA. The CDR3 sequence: CASSLSLVSRNEQFF. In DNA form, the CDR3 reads TGTGCCAGCAGCTTAAGTCTAGTTAGCCGCAATGAGCAGTTCTTC.

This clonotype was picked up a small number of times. In DNA, the CDR3 is TGCGCCAGCAGGTCAGGGCGGGAGATGTTCTACAATGAGCAGTTCTTC. This translates into CASRSGREMFYNEQFF. The rearrangement uses TRBV5-1 and TRBJ2-1; 7 nucleotides line up with TRBD2. The CDR3 runs 16 residues. V lost 5 bases, J lost 3 bases, and 11 bases stayed unmatched. Germline V CDR1 and CDR2: SGHRS, YFSETQ.

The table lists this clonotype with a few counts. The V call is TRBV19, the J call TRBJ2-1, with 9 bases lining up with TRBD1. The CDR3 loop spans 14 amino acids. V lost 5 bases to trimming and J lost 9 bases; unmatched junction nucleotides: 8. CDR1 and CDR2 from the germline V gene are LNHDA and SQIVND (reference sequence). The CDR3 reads CASSPTTGGVEQFF. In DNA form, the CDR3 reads TGTGCCAGTAGTCCAACGACAGGGGGTGTTGAGCAGTTCTTC.

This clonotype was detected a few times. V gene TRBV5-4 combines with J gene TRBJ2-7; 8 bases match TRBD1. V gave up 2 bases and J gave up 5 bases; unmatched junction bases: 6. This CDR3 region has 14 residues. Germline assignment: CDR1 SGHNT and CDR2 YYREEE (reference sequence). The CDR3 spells CASSFPTGVNEQYF. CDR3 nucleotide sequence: TGTGCCAGCAGCTTCCCGACAGGGGTGAACGAGCAGTACTTC.

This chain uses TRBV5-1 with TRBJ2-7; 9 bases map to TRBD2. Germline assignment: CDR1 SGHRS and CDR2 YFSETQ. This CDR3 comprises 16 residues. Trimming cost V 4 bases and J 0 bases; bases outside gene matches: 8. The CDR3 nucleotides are TGCGCCAGCAGCCTCACAGCGGGGGGCCTCTCCTACGAGCAGTACTTC. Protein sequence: CASSLTAGGLSYEQYF.

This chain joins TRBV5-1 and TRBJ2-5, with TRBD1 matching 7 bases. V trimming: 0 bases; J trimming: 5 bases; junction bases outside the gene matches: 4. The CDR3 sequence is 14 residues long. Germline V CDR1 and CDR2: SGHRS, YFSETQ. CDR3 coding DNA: TGCGCCAGCAGCTTGGCGGACAGGACCGAGACCCAGTACTTC. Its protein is CASSLADRTETQYF.

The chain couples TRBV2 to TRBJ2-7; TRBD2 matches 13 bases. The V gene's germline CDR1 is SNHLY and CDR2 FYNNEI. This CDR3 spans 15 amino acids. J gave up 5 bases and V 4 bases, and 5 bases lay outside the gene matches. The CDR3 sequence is CASSGRTSGSDEQYF. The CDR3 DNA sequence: TGTGCCAGCAGTGGACGGACTAGCGGGAGCGACGAGCAGTACTTC.

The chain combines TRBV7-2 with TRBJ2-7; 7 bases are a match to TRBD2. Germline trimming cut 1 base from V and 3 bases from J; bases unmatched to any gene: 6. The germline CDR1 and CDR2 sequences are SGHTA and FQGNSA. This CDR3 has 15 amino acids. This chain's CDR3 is CASSLGTAGIYEQYF. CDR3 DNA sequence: TGTGCCAGCAGCTTAGGAACAGCGGGGATCTACGAGCAGTACTTC.

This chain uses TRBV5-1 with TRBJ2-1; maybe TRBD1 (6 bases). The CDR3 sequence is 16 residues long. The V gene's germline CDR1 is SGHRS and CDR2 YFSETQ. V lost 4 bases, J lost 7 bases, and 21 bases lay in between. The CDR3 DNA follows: TGCGCCAGCAGCAACCCAAGTGGGGGCCACGGTAATGAGCAGTTCTTC. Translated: CASSNPSGGHGNEQFF.